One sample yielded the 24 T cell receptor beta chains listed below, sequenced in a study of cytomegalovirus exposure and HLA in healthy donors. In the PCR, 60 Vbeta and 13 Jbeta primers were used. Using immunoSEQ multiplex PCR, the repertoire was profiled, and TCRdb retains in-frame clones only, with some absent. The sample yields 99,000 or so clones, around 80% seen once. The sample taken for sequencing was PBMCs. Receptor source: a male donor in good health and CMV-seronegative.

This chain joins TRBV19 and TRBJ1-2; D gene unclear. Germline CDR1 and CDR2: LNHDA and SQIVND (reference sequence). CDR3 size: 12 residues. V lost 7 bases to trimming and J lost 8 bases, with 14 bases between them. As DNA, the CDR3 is TGTGCCAGTAACGACGTGTGGGCAGGCTACACCTTC. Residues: CASNDVWAGYTF.

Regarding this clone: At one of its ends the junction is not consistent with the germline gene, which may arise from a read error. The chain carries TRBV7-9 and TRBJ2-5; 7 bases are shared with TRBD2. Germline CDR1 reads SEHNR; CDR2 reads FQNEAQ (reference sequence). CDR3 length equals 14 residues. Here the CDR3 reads CSSSLTAGVKTQYF. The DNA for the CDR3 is TGTTCCAGCAGCTTAACCGCGGGGGTGAAGACCCAGTACTTC. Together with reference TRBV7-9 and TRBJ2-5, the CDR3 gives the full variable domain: DTGVSQNPRHKITKRGQNVTFRCDPISEHNRLYWYRQTLGQGPEFLTYFQNEAQLEKSRLLSDRFSAERPKGSFSTLEIQRTEQGDSAMYLCSSSLTAGVKTQYFGPGTRLLVL.

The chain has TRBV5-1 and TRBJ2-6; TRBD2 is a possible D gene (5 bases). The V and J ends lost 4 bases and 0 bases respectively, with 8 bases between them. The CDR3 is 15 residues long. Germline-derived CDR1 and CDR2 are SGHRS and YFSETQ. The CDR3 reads CASSEGSSGANVLTF. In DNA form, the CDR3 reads TGCGCCAGCAGCGAGGGATCCTCTGGGGCCAACGTCCTGACTTTC.

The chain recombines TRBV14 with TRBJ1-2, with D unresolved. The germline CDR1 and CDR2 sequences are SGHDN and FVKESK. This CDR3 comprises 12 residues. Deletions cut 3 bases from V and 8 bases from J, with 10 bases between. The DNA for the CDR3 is TGTGCCAGCAGCCACCGCCTCGGGGGCTACACCTTC. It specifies CASSHRLGGYTF.

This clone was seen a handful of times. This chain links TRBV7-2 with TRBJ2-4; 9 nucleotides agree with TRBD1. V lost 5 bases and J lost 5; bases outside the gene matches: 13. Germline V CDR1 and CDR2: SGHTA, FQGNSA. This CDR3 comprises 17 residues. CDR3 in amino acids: CASSQGGSRDRENIQYF. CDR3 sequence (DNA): TGTGCCAGCAGCCAAGGGGGCTCCCGGGACAGGGAAAACATTCAGTACTTC.

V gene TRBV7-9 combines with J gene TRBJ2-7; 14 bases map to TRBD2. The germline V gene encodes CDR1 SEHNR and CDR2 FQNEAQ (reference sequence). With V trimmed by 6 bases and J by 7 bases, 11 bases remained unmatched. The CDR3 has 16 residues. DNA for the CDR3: TGTGCCAGCAGGGGACTAGCGGGAGTAGGAGAGTGGGAGCAGTACTTC. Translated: CASRGLAGVGEWEQYF.

The CDR3 protein is CASSEGQSSGNTIYF. The CDR3, as DNA: TGTGCCAGCAGCGAGGGACAGAGCTCTGGAAACACCATATATTTT. The chain links TRBV14 to TRBJ1-3; 7 positions agree with TRBD1. The CDR3 contains 15 residues. Germline V gene sequence: CDR1 SGHDN, CDR2 FVKESK. Trimming cost V 5 bases and J 0 bases; bases outside gene matches: 4.

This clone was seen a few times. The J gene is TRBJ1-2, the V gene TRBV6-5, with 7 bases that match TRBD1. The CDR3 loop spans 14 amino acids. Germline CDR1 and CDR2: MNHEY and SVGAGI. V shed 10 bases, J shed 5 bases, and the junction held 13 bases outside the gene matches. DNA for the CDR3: TGTGCCACCTCCCGGACAGGTGTAGGGTATGGCTACACCTTC. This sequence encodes CATSRTGVGYGYTF.

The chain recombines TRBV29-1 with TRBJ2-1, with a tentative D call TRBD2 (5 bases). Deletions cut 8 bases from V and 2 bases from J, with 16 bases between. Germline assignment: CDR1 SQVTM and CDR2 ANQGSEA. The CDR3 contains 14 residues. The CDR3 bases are TGCAGCACTACGGGCCGAGGGCCCTACAATGAGCAGTTCTTC. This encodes CSTTGRGPYNEQFF.

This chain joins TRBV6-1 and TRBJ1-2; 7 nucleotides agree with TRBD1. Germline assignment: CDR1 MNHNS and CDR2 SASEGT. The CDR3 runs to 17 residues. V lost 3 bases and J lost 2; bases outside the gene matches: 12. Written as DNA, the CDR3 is TGTGCCAGCAGTGAGTACCTAATGGGACAGACCAACTATGGCTACACCTTC. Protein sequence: CASSEYLMGQTNYGYTF.

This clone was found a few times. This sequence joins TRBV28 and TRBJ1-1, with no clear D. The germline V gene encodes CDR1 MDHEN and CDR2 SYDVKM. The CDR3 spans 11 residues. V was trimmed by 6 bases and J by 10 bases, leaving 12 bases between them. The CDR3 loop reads CASSRLGRAFF. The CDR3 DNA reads TGTGCCAGCAGCCGGCTAGGGAGAGCTTTCTTT. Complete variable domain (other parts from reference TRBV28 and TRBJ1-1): DVKVTQSSRYLVKRTGEKVFLECVQDMDHENMFWYRQDPGLGLRLIYFSYDVKMKEKGDIPEGYSVSREKKERFSLILESASTNQTSMYLCASSRLGRAFFGQGTRLTVV.

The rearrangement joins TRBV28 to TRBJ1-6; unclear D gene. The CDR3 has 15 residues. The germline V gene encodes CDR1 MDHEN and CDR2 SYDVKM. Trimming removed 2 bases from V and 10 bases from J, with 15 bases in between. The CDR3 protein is CASSLGSGGGSPLHF. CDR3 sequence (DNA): TGTGCCAGCAGTTTAGGGTCGGGTGGAGGCTCACCCCTCCACTTT.

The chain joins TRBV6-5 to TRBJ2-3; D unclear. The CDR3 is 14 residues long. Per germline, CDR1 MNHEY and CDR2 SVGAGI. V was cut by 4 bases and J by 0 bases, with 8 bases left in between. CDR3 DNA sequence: TGTGCCAGCAGTTCGACACTTAGCACAGATACGCAGTATTTT. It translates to CASSSTLSTDTQYF.

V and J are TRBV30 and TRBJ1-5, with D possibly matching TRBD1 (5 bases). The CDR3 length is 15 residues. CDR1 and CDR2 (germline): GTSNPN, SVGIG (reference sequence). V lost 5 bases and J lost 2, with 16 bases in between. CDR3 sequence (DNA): TGTGCCTGGCTACTAAAGGGGATTGGCAATCAGCCCCAGCATTTT. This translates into CAWLLKGIGNQPQHF.

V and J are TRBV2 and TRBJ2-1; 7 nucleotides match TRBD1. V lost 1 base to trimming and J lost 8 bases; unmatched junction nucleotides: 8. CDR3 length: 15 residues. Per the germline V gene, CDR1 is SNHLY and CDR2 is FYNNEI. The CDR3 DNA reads TGTGCCAGCAGTGAAGGTGGACAGGTCGTAGATGAGCAGTTCTTC. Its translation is CASSEGGQVVDEQFF.

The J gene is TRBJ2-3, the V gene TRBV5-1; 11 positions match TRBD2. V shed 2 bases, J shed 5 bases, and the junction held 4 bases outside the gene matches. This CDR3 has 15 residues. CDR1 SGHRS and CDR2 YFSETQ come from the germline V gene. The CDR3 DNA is TGCGCCAGCAGCTTAACTAGCGGGAGTCAAGATACGCAGTATTTT. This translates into CASSLTSGSQDTQYF.

CDR3 amino acids: CASSLATGDGGYTF. Here the CDR3 DNA reads TGTGCCAGCAGCTTAGCGACGGGGGATGGTGGCTACACCTTC. This rearrangement joins TRBV7-8 to TRBJ1-2, with a possible D match to TRBD1 (5 bases). Deletions cut 0 bases from V and 7 bases from J, with 12 bases between. The CDR3 has 14 residues. Germline V gene lookup returns CDR1 SGHVS and CDR2 FQNEAQ. Filled out from reference TRBV7-8 and TRBJ1-2, the complete variable domain reads GAGVSQSPRYKVAKRGQDVALRCDPISGHVSLFWYQQALGQGPEFLTYFQNEAQLDKSGLPSDRFFAERPEGSVSTLKIQRTQQEDSAVYLCASSLATGDGGYTFGSGTRLTVV.

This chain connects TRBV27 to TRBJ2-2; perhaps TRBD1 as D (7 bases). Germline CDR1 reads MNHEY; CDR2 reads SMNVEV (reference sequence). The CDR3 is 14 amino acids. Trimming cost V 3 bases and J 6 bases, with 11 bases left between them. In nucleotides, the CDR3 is TGTGCCAGCAGTTTTGGCAGGGGGGCCGGGGAGCTGTTTTTT. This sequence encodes CASSFGRGAGELFF.

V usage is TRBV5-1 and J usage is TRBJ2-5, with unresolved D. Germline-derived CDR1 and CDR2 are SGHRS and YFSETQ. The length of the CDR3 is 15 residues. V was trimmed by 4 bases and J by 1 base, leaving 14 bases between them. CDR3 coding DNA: TGCGCCAGCAGCCTCCACCGGGTTAGCCAAGAGACCCAGTACTTC. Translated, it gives CASSLHRVSQETQYF.

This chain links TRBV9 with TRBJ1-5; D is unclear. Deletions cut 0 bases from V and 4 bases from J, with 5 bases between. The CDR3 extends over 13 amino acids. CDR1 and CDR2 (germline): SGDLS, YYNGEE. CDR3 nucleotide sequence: TGTGCCAGCAGCGTAGAGAGTAATCAGCCCCAGCATTTT. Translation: CASSVESNQPQHF.

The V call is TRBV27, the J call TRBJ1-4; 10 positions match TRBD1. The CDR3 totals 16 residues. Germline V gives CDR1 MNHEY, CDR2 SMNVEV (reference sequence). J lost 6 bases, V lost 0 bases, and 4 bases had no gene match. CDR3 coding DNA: TGTGCCAGCAGTTTATCGCCCGGGACAGGGGATGAAAAACTGTTTTTT. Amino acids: CASSLSPGTGDEKLFF. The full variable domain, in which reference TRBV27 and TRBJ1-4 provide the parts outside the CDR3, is EAQVTQNPRYLITVTGKKLTVTCSQNMNHEYMSWYRQDPGLGLRQIYYSMNVEVTDKGDVPEGYKVSRKEKRNFPLILESPSPNQTSLYFCASSLSPGTGDEKLFFGSGTQLSVL.

Here the CDR3 DNA reads TGTGCCAGCAGTTTGGGAGGGTTTCGGTCCTTCTATGGCTACACCTTC. It codes for CASSLGGFRSFYGYTF. This chain uses TRBV28 with TRBJ1-2; unclear D gene. This CDR3 comprises 16 residues. Germline CDR1 is MDHEN and CDR2 is SYDVKM. Trimming stripped 3 bases from V and 4 bases from J, with 18 bases between.

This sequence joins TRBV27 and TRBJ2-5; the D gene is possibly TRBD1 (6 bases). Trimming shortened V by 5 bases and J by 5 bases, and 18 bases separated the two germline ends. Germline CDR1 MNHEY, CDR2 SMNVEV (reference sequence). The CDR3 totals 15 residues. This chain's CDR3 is CASSPPRQAPETQYF. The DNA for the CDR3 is TGTGCCAGCAGTCCCCCGCGACAGGCCCCGGAGACCCAGTACTTC.

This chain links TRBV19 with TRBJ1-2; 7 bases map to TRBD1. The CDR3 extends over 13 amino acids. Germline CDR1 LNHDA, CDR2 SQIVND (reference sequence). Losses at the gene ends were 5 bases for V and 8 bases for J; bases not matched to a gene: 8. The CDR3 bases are TGTGCCAGTAGTTCTAGGACAGGACGAGGCTACACCTTC. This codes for CASSSRTGRGYTF.